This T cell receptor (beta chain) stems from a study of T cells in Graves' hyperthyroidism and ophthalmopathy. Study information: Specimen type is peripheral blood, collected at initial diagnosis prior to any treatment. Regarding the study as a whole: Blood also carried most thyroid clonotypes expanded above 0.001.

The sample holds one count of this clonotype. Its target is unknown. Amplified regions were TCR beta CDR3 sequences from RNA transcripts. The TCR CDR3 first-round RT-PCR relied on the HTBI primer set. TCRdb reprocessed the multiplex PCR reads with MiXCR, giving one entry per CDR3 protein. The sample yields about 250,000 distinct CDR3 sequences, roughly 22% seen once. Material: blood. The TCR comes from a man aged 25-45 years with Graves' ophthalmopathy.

CDR3 region: CASSDSGLAGELFF. As DNA, the CDR3 is TGTGCCAGCAGTGACTCGGGACTAGCCGGGGAGCTGTTTTTT. The genes are TRBV6-4 and TRBJ2-2, with 8 bases matching TRBD2. This CDR3 is 14 amino acids long. V lost 0 bases, J lost 6 bases, and 0 bases stayed unmatched. Germline V lookup: CDR1 MRHNA, CDR2 SNTAGT.